What follows are 5 T cell receptor beta chains derived from one specimen sequenced in a study of PD-1 blockade in mismatch repair-deficient tumors. Assay: immunoSEQ multiplex PCR; the TCRdb copy retains only in-frame clones and omits some. Of some 120,000 clones listed, about 85% are singletons. Sequenced here: peripheral blood, sampled 44 weeks after starting pembrolizumab. All receptors derive from an adult with mismatch repair-deficient cancer.

The gene calls are TRBV2 and TRBJ2-5; 9 nucleotides match TRBD1. The V segment lost 10 bases and the J segment 4 bases; nucleotides outside the gene matches: 4. Germline-derived CDR1 and CDR2 are SNHLY and FYNNEI. The CDR3 is 12 amino acids. This chain's CDR3 is CATSGQGETQYF. For the CDR3, the DNA is TGTGCCACCTCGGGACAGGGAGAGACCCAGTACTTC.

The table lists this clone with a few counts. The V and J genes are TRBV6-1 and TRBJ2-1; 7 bases match TRBD2. V was clipped by 0 bases and J by 1 base; unmatched bases: 0. This CDR3 spans 15 amino acids. Looked up from germline, CDR1 is MNHNS and CDR2 is SASEGT. The CDR3 spells CASSEAGGSYNEQFF. Here the CDR3 DNA reads TGTGCCAGCAGTGAAGCGGGAGGGTCCTACAATGAGCAGTTCTTC.

The chain links TRBV9 to TRBJ2-7, with D perhaps matching TRBD2 (6 bases). The germline V gene encodes CDR1 SGDLS and CDR2 YYNGEE. Trimming removed 2 bases from V and 0 bases from J, with 18 bases in between. The CDR3 has 17 amino acids. DNA of the CDR3: TGTGCCAGCAGCGTCGAAGCACTAGCTCCGAGCTCCTACGAGCAGTACTTC. This sequence encodes CASSVEALAPSSYEQYF.

The rearrangement links TRBV27 to TRBJ1-1; D may be TRBD1 (5 bases). The CDR3 extends over 14 amino acids. The V gene lost 6 bases and the J gene lost 3 bases, with 14 bases spanning the gap. The V gene's germline CDR1 is MNHEY and CDR2 SMNVEV (reference sequence). In nucleotides, the CDR3 is TGTGCCAGCAGGCAATTAGCAGGGTACACTGAAGCTTTCTTT. It codes for CASRQLAGYTEAFF.

The chain is built from TRBV9 and TRBJ2-1; a weak D match, TRBD2 (5 bases). V lost 0 bases, J lost 9 bases, and 13 bases lay in between. CDR3 length equals 14 residues. Germline V CDR1 and CDR2: SGDLS, YYNGEE. The CDR3 DNA follows: TGTGCCAGCAGCGTAGAGGGAGCGTGGAGTGAGCAGTTCTTC. Translation gives CASSVEGAWSEQFF.